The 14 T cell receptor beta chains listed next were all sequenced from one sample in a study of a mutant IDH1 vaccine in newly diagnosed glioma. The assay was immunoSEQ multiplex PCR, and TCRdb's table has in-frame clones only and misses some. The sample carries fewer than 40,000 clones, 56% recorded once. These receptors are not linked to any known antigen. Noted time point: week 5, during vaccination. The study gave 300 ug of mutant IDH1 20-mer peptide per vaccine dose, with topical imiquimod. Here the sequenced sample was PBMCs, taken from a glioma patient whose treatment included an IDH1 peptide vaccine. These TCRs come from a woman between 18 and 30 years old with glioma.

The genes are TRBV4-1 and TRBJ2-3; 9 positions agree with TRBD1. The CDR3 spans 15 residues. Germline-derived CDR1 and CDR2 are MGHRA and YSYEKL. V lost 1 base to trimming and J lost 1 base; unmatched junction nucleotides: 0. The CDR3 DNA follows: TGCGCCAGCAGCCAAGGACAGGGGGGCACAGATACGCAGTATTTT. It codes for CASSQGQGGTDTQYF.

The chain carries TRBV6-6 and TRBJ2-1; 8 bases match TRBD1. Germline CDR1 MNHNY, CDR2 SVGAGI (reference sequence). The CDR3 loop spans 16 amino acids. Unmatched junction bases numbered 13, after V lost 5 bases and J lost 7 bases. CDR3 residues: CASSKRTGQVWNEQFF. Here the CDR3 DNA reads TGTGCCAGCAGTAAGAGGACAGGGCAAGTATGGAATGAGCAGTTCTTC.

CDR3 loop: CASRGLSEQFF. CDR3 DNA sequence: TGTGCCAGCAGGGGCCTTTCAGAGCAGTTCTTC. This chain connects TRBV2 to TRBJ2-1; D is unresolved. Deletions cut 6 bases from V and 10 bases from J, with 10 bases between. The CDR3 extends over 11 amino acids. The germline V gene encodes CDR1 SNHLY and CDR2 FYNNEI. Filled out from reference TRBV2 and TRBJ2-1, the complete variable domain reads EPEVTQTPSHQVTQMGQEVILRCVPISNHLYFYWYRQILGQKVEFLVSFYNNEISEKSEIFDDQFSVERPDGSNFTLKIRSTKLEDSAMYFCASRGLSEQFFGPGTRLTVL.

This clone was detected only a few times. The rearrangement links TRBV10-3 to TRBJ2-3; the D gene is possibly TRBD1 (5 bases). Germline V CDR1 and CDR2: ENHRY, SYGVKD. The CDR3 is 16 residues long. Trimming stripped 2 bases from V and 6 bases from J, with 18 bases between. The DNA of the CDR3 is TGTGCCATCAGTGAGCCGAAGGGGTCCATCAGCGATACGCAGTATTTT. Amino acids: CAISEPKGSISDTQYF.

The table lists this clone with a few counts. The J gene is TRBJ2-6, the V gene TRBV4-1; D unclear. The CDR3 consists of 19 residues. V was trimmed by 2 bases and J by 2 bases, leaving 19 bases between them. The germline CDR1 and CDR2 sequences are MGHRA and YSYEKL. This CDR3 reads CASSQLWSALGPGANVLTF. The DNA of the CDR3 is TGCGCCAGCAGCCAATTATGGAGCGCCCTGGGTCCTGGGGCCAACGTCCTGACTTTC.

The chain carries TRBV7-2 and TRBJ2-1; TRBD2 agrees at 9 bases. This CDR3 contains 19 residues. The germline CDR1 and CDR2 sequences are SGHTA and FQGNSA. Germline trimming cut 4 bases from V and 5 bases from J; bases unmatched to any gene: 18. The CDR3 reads CASSYPPGGAGGRDNEQFF. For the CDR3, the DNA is TGTGCCAGCAGCTACCCCCCTGGGGGAGCGGGAGGACGGGACAATGAGCAGTTCTTC.

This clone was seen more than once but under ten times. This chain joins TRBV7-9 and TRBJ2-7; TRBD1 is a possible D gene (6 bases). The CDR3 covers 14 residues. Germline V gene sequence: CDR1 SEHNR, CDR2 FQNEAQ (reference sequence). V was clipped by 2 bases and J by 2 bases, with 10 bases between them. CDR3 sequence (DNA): TGTGCCAGCAGCTTACCCCGGGACACCTACGAGCAGTACTTC. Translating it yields CASSLPRDTYEQYF.

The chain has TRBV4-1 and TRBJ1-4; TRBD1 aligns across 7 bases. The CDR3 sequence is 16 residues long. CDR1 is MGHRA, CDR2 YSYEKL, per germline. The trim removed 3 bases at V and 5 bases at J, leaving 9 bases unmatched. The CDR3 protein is CASSQGRGTVNEKLFF. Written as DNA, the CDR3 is TGCGCCAGCAGCCAGGGAAGGGGGACAGTGAATGAAAAACTGTTTTTT.

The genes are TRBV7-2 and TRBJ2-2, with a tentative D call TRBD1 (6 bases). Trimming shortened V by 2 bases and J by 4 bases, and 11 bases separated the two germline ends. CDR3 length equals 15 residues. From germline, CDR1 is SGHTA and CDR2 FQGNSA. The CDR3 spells CASSLTGMRTGELFF. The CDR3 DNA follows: TGTGCCAGCAGCTTAACAGGGATGCGCACCGGGGAGCTGTTTTTT.

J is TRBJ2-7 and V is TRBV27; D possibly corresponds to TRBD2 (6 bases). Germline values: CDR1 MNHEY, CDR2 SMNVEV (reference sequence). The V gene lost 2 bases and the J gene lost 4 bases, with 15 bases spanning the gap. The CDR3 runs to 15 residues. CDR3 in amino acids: CASSLGVADPYEQYF. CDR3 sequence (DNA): TGTGCCAGCAGTTTAGGTGTAGCGGACCCTTACGAGCAGTACTTC.

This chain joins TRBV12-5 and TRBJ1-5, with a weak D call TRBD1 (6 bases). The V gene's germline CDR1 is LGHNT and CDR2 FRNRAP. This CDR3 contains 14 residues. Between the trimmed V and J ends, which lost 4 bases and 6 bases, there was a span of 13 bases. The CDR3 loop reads CASGSQGSSQPQHF. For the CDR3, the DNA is TGTGCTAGTGGTTCCCAGGGGAGTAGTCAGCCCCAGCATTTT. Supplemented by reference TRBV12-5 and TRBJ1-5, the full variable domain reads DARVTQTPRHKVTEMGQEVTMRCQPILGHNTVFWYRQTMMQGLELLAYFRNRAPLDDSGMPKDRFSAEMPDATLATLKIQPSEPRDSAVYFCASGSQGSSQPQHFGDGTRLSIL.

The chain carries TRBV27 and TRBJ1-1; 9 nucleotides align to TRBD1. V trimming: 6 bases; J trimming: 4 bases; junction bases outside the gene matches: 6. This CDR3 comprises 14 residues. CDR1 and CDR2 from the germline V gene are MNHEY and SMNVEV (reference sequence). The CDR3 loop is CASRGTGFGTEAFF. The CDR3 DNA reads TGTGCCAGCAGGGGGACAGGGTTCGGCACTGAAGCTTTCTTT.

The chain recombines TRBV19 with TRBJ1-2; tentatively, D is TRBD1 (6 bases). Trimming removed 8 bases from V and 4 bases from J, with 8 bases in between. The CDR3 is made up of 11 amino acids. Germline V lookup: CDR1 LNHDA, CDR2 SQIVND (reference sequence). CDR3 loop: CASSRGYGYTF. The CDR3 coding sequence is TGTGCCAGTTCCAGGGGCTATGGCTACACCTTC. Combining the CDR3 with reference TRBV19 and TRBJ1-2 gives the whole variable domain DGGITQSPKYLFRKEGQNVTLSCEQNLNHDAMYWYRQDPGQGLRLIYYSQIVNDFQKGDIAEGYSVSREKKESFPLTVTSAQKNPTAFYLCASSRGYGYTFGSGTRLTVV.

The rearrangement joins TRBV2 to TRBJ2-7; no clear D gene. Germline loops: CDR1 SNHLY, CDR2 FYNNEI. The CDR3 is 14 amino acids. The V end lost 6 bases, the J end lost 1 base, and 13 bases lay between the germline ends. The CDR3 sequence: CASSFVARSYEQYF. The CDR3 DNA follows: TGTGCCAGCAGCTTCGTCGCCAGGTCCTACGAGCAGTACTTC.